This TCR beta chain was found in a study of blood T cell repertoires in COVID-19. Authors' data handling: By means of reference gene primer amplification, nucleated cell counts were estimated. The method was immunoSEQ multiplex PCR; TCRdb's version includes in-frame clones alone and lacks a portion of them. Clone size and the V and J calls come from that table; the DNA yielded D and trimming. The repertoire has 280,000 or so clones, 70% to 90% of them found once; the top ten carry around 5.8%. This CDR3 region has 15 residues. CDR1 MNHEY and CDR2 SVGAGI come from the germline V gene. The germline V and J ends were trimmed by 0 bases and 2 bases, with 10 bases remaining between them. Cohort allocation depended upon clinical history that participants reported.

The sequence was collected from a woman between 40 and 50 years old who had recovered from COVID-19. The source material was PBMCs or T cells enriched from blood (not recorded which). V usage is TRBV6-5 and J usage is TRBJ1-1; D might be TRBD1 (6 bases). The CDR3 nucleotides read TGTGCCAGCAGTTACTCGACCAGGGGCAACACTGAAGCTTTCTTT. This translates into CASSYSTRGNTEAFF.